The rows below give T cell receptor beta chains drawn from one sample of a study of metastatic and nonmetastatic thyroid tumors. TCRdb re-processed the PCR reads through MiXCR. The data show more than 40,000 clones, roughly 4% seen once. Sequencing was carried out using blood. The source is a female donor with papillary thyroid cancer or a benign thyroid nodule (not recorded which). Some clones in this sample may be carry-over from other donors' samples. The CDR3 runs from the conserved cysteine through the conserved F or W. D genes are given only for firm matches. Some rows have no size entry. The others give once, few or many, or a class for an expanded clone.

cdr3_nt: TGCGCCAGCAGCCCAGAAGAGGCTGGAAACACCATATATTTT; cdr3_aa: CASSPEEAGNTIYF; d_call: NA; clone_size: many; v_call: TRBV4-1; j_call: TRBJ1-3; cdr3_length: 14
cdr3_nt: TGCGCCAGCAGCTCACAAGTAAAGGGCTATGGCTACACCTTC; cdr3_aa: CASSSQVKGYGYTF; d_call: NA; clone_size: many; v_call: TRBV4-1; j_call: TRBJ1-2; cdr3_length: 14
cdr3_nt: TGCAGTGCCCCTAAAGGCGGGGGAGAGACCCAGTACTTC; cdr3_aa: CSAPKGGGETQYF; d_call: TRBD2; clone_size: few; v_call: TRBV20-1; j_call: TRBJ2-5; cdr3_length: 13
cdr3_nt: TGCGCCAGCAGTTCTAGACTAGCGGGAGACTACAATGAGCAGTTCTTC; cdr3_aa: CASSSRLAGDYNEQFF; d_call: TRBD2; clone_size: many; v_call: TRBV5-1; j_call: TRBJ2-1; cdr3_length: 16
cdr3_nt: TGTGCCACCAGCGGAATAGCGGGAGAGACCCAGTACTTC; cdr3_aa: CATSGIAGETQYF; d_call: TRBD2; clone_size: many; v_call: TRBV15; j_call: TRBJ2-5; cdr3_length: 13
cdr3_nt: TGTGCCAGCAGCTTGGAACTTACAGGGAGCTATGGCTACACCTTC; cdr3_aa: CASSLELTGSYGYTF; d_call: NA; clone_size: NA; v_call: TRBV5-5; j_call: TRBJ1-2; cdr3_length: 15
cdr3_nt: TGTGCCAGCAGCTTAATCGGGGACCCTGGAAACACCATATATTTT; cdr3_aa: CASSLIGDPGNTIYF; d_call: NA; clone_size: few; v_call: TRBV7-9; j_call: TRBJ1-3; cdr3_length: 15
cdr3_nt: TGTGCCACCAGTGACCCCCGGCGTGGGAGCACCGGGGAGCTGTTTTTT; cdr3_aa: CATSDPRRGSTGELFF; d_call: NA; clone_size: NA; v_call: TRBV24-1; j_call: TRBJ2-2; cdr3_length: 16
cdr3_nt: TGTGGCAGCAGTTTTTCTAAATACAATGAGCAGTTATTC; cdr3_aa: CGSSFSKYNEQLF; d_call: NA; clone_size: NA; v_call: TRBV27; j_call: TRBJ2-1; cdr3_length: 13
cdr3_nt: TGTCACTCCGACAGACGCTCTGGAAACACCATATATTTT; cdr3_aa: CHSDRRSGNTIYF; d_call: NA; clone_size: NA; v_call: TRBV6-8; j_call: TRBJ1-3; cdr3_length: 13
cdr3_nt: TGTGCCAGCAGAGAGCGGGAGTGGGACACAGATACGCAGTATTTT; cdr3_aa: CASREREWDTDTQYF; d_call: TRBD2; clone_size: few; v_call: TRBV2; j_call: TRBJ2-3; cdr3_length: 15
cdr3_nt: TGTGCCAGCAGCGTTAGGACAGGGGACTCCTACGAGCAGTACTTC; cdr3_aa: CASSVRTGDSYEQYF; d_call: TRBD1; clone_size: many; v_call: TRBV6-1; j_call: TRBJ2-7; cdr3_length: 15
cdr3_nt: TGTGCCAGCAGCGTAAGAGGCCAACCGGCTAGCGGGAAAGCGGGGGAGCTGTTTTTT; cdr3_aa: CASSVRGQPASGKAGELFF; d_call: TRBD2; clone_size: many; v_call: TRBV9; j_call: TRBJ2-2; cdr3_length: 19
cdr3_nt: TGTGCCAGTAGTATAGGGTCCGGGGCTTATGGCTACACCTTC; cdr3_aa: CASSIGSGAYGYTF; d_call: NA; clone_size: few; v_call: TRBV19; j_call: TRBJ1-2; cdr3_length: 14
cdr3_nt: TGTGCCATCCGACAGGAGAACACCGGGGAGCTGTTTTTT; cdr3_aa: CAIRQENTGELFF; d_call: NA; clone_size: medium-sized; v_call: TRBV12-3/TRBV12-4; j_call: TRBJ2-2; cdr3_length: 13
cdr3_nt: TGTGCCAGCAGCGATCCTAGGACAGGGGGAATCTACAATGAGCAGTTCTTC; cdr3_aa: CASSDPRTGGIYNEQFF; d_call: TRBD1; clone_size: many; v_call: TRBV12-3/TRBV12-4; j_call: TRBJ2-1; cdr3_length: 17
cdr3_nt: TGCAGTGCTAGAAGTCCCTCCGCGCGCACCGGGGAGCTGTTTTTT; cdr3_aa: CSARSPSARTGELFF; d_call: NA; clone_size: many; v_call: TRBV20-1; j_call: TRBJ2-2; cdr3_length: 15
cdr3_nt: TGTGCCACCGCGGGACAGGGGGTTAATTCACCCCTCCACTTT; cdr3_aa: CATAGQGVNSPLHF; d_call: TRBD1; clone_size: NA; v_call: TRBV12-3/TRBV12-4; j_call: TRBJ1-6; cdr3_length: 14
cdr3_nt: TGTGCCAGCACTGGGGACAGTTCCGGGGACAAAGTCCTGACTTTC; cdr3_aa: CASTGDSSGDKVLTF; d_call: TRBD1; clone_size: many; v_call: TRBV6-1; j_call: TRBJ2-6; cdr3_length: 15
cdr3_nt: TGTGCCTGGAGTCTGATCTACTCTGGAAACACCATATATTTT; cdr3_aa: CAWSLIYSGNTIYF; d_call: NA; clone_size: many; v_call: TRBV30; j_call: TRBJ1-3; cdr3_length: 14
cdr3_nt: TGTGCCAGCAGCCATAATGAGCAGTTCTTC; cdr3_aa: CASSHNEQFF; d_call: NA; clone_size: NA; v_call: TRBV12-3/TRBV12-4; j_call: TRBJ2-1; cdr3_length: 10
cdr3_nt: TGTGCCAGCAGTTACAAATCGGGACTAGCGAGCGAGCAGTACTTC; cdr3_aa: CASSYKSGLASEQYF; d_call: TRBD2; clone_size: few; v_call: TRBV2; j_call: TRBJ2-7; cdr3_length: 15
cdr3_nt: TGCAGTGCTAGAGATACGGGGGCGACTGGAAACACCATATATTTT; cdr3_aa: CSARDTGATGNTIYF; d_call: NA; clone_size: NA; v_call: TRBV20-1; j_call: TRBJ1-3; cdr3_length: 15
cdr3_nt: TGTGCCTGGAGTTCGCGCTTCTCCTACAATGAGCAGTTCTTC; cdr3_aa: CAWSSRFSYNEQFF; d_call: NA; clone_size: many; v_call: TRBV30; j_call: TRBJ2-1; cdr3_length: 14
cdr3_nt: TGTGCCAGCAGCTTAATGGGACTAGCGGGATCCTCCTACAATGAGCAGTTCTTC; cdr3_aa: CASSLMGLAGSSYNEQFF; d_call: TRBD2; clone_size: many; v_call: TRBV7-3; j_call: TRBJ2-1; cdr3_length: 18
cdr3_nt: TGTGCCAGCAGACAGGGGGTACCCGGGCGGGAGACCCAGTACTTC; cdr3_aa: CASRQGVPGRETQYF; d_call: TRBD1; clone_size: many; v_call: TRBV12-3/TRBV12-4; j_call: TRBJ2-5; cdr3_length: 15
cdr3_nt: TGTGCCAGCAGCTTAGACCCTATAACTAGCGGAACCTACAATGAGCAGTTCTTC; cdr3_aa: CASSLDPITSGTYNEQFF; d_call: TRBD2; clone_size: many; v_call: TRBV11-2; j_call: TRBJ2-1; cdr3_length: 18
cdr3_nt: TGCGCCAGCAGCCAAGACAGGTGGAGGGGGCCCTCTAAGACCCAGTACTTC; cdr3_aa: CASSQDRWRGPSKTQYF; d_call: NA; clone_size: many; v_call: TRBV4-1; j_call: TRBJ2-5; cdr3_length: 17
cdr3_nt: TGTGCCAGCAGTTTCGGGGGTGAAGATGAAAAACTGTTTTTT; cdr3_aa: CASSFGGEDEKLFF; d_call: NA; clone_size: many; v_call: TRBV27; j_call: TRBJ1-4; cdr3_length: 14
cdr3_nt: TGTGCCAGCAGCCGAGACACAAGCGGGGCTTTCTTT; cdr3_aa: CASSRDTSGAFF; d_call: NA; clone_size: many; v_call: TRBV12-3/TRBV12-4; j_call: TRBJ1-1; cdr3_length: 12
cdr3_nt: TGTGCCAGCAGCCAAGGGGGAATGACCACTGAAGCTTTGTTT; cdr3_aa: CASSQGGMTTEALF; d_call: NA; clone_size: few; v_call: TRBV6-1; j_call: TRBJ1-1; cdr3_length: 14
cdr3_nt: TGTGCCAGCTCACCACCAGGGGAGCAGTACTTC; cdr3_aa: CASSPPGEQYF; d_call: NA; clone_size: many; v_call: TRBV18; j_call: TRBJ2-7; cdr3_length: 11
cdr3_nt: TGTGCCAGCATCCGAGACCCATACAATGAGCAGTTCTTC; cdr3_aa: CASIRDPYNEQFF; d_call: NA; clone_size: NA; v_call: TRBV6-2/TRBV6-3; j_call: TRBJ2-1; cdr3_length: 13
cdr3_nt: TGCAGCGTTGAAGATTCGGGAGAGAGAGCCGAAAATGAGCAGTTCTTC; cdr3_aa: CSVEDSGERAENEQFF; d_call: NA; clone_size: NA; v_call: TRBV29-1; j_call: TRBJ2-1; cdr3_length: 16
cdr3_nt: TGTGCCAGCAGCCGGACTAGCTTTAGCACAGATACGCAGTATTTT; cdr3_aa: CASSRTSFSTDTQYF; d_call: TRBD2; clone_size: many; v_call: TRBV7-3; j_call: TRBJ2-3; cdr3_length: 15
cdr3_nt: TGTGCCAGCAGCCCTAGCGGGAGATTGGACGAGCAGTACTTC; cdr3_aa: CASSPSGRLDEQYF; d_call: TRBD2; clone_size: NA; v_call: TRBV27; j_call: TRBJ2-7; cdr3_length: 14
cdr3_nt: TGCGCCAGCAGCTTGGCCAGCGGACCCCAAGAGACCCAGTACTTC; cdr3_aa: CASSLASGPQETQYF; d_call: NA; clone_size: many; v_call: TRBV5-1; j_call: TRBJ2-5; cdr3_length: 15
cdr3_nt: TGCGCCAGCAGCTTGGGTTTTCGACTAGCGGGAGACCCCTACGAGCAGTACTTC; cdr3_aa: CASSLGFRLAGDPYEQYF; d_call: TRBD2; clone_size: NA; v_call: TRBV5-1; j_call: TRBJ2-7; cdr3_length: 18
cdr3_nt: TGTGCCAGCAGCGTAGAAAGCTCCTACGAGCAGTACTTC; cdr3_aa: CASSVESSYEQYF; d_call: NA; clone_size: many; v_call: TRBV9; j_call: TRBJ2-7; cdr3_length: 13
cdr3_nt: TGTGCCAGCACTTTGTTCACCCCCGGGAAAGTGTATGGCTACACCTTC; cdr3_aa: CASTLFTPGKVYGYTF; d_call: NA; clone_size: NA; v_call: TRBV27; j_call: TRBJ1-2; cdr3_length: 16
cdr3_nt: TGCAGCGCTAGGGGGGGCGCGGTTTACGAGCAGTACTTC; cdr3_aa: CSARGGAVYEQYF; d_call: NA; clone_size: NA; v_call: TRBV29-1; j_call: TRBJ2-7; cdr3_length: 13
cdr3_nt: TGTGCCAGTACCGCCAGGAATCTAGTGGGAGGGCCAGGTAGATACAATGAGCAGTTCTTC; cdr3_aa: CASTARNLVGGPGRYNEQFF; d_call: TRBD2; clone_size: NA; v_call: TRBV19; j_call: TRBJ2-1; cdr3_length: 20
cdr3_nt: TGTGCTAGCAGCTCGGACTCCGTGGGCGAGACCCAGTACTTC; cdr3_aa: CASSSDSVGETQYF; d_call: NA; clone_size: many; v_call: TRBV7-7; j_call: TRBJ2-5; cdr3_length: 14
cdr3_nt: TGTGCCAGCAGCCTATATAGCAATCAGCCCCAGCATTTT; cdr3_aa: CASSLYSNQPQHF; d_call: NA; clone_size: many; v_call: TRBV5-8; j_call: TRBJ1-5; cdr3_length: 13
cdr3_nt: TGTGCCAGCAGCCAAGTCCCAGGGGTATTCGGGGAGACCCAGTACTTC; cdr3_aa: CASSQVPGVFGETQYF; d_call: NA; clone_size: many; v_call: TRBV4-2; j_call: TRBJ2-5; cdr3_length: 16